This T cell receptor beta chain was sequenced during a study of shared clonotypes between healthy human individuals. This CDR3 contains 18 residues. The germline V and J ends were trimmed by 0 bases and 2 bases, with 18 bases remaining between them. Germline loops: CDR1 SGHTA, CDR2 FQGTGA. Per the study methods: ImmunoSEQ yielded junction-only sequences lacking quality scores, so filtering differed. The assay was immunoSEQ multiplex PCR, and TCRdb's table has in-frame clones only and misses some. V, J and clone size derive from that table, while D and trimming were established from the DNA sequence. The sample shows some 380,000 clones, around 96% of them seen only once.

This receptor was taken from a man aged 25 to 45 in good health. This chain joins TRBV7-3 and TRBJ2-3; the D gene is possibly TRBD1 (5 bases). Sequencing was performed on memory CD8+ T cells sorted from blood. Subset defined: CD45RO+ cells pooled with CCR7-negative TemRA cells. As DNA, the CDR3 is TGTGCCAGCAGCTTAACGTGGGCAGGGTATGGATCCACAGATACGCAGTATTTT. It yields the protein CASSLTWAGYGSTDTQYF.